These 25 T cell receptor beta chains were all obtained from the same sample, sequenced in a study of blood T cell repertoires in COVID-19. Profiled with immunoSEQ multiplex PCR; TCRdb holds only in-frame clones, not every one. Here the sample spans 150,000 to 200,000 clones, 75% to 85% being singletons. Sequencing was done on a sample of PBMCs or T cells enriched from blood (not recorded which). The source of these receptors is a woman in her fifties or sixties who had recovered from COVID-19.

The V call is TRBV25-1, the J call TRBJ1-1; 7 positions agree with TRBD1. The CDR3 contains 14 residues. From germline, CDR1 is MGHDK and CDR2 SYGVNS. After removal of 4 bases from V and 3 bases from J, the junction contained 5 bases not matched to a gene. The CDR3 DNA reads TGTGCCAGCAGTGGGACAGGTTTGTACACTGAAGCTTTCTTT. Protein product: CASSGTGLYTEAFF.

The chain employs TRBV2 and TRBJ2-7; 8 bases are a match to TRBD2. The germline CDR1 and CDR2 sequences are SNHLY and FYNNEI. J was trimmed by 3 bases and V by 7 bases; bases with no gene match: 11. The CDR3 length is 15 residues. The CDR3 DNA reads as TGTGCCAGCAAGGCAGCGGGGGCCTTCTTCTACGAGCAGTACTTC. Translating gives CASKAAGAFFYEQYF.

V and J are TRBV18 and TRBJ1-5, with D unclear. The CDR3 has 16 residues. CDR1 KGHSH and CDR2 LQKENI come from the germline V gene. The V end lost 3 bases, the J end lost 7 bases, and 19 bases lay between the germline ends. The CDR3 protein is CASSPGTGSNRQPQHF. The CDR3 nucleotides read TGTGCCAGCTCACCGGGAACCGGGAGTAACCGACAGCCCCAGCATTTT.

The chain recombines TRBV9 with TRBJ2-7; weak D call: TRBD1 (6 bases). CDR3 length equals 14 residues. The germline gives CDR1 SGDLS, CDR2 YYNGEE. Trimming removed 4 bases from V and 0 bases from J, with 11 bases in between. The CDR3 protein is CASSPTGPSYEQYF. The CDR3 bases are TGTGCCAGCAGCCCTACAGGGCCCTCCTACGAGCAGTACTTC.

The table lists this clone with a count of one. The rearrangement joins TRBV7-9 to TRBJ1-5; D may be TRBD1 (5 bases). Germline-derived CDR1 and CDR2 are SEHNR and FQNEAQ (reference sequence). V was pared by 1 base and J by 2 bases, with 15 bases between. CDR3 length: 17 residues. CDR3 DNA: TGTGCCAGCAGCTTAGAACCGGGAGGGGTCGGCAATCAGCCCCAGCATTTT. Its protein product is CASSLEPGGVGNQPQHF.

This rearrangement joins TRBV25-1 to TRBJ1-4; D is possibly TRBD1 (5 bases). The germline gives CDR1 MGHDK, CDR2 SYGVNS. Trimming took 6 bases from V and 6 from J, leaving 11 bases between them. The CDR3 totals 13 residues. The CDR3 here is CASRGQGHEKLFF. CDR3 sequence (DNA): TGTGCCAGCAGAGGGCAGGGCCATGAAAAACTGTTTTTT.

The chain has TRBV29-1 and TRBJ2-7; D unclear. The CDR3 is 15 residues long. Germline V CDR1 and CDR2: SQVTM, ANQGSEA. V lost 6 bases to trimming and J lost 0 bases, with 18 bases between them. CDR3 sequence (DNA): TGCAGCGTATTGACTCGGTTTGCCGTCTCCTACGAGCAGTACTTC. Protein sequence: CSVLTRFAVSYEQYF.

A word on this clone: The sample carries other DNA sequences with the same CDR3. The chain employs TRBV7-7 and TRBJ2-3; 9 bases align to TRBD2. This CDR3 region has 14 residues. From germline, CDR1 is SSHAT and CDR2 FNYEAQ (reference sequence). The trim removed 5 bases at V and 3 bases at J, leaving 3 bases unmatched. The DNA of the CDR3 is TGTGCCAGCAGCCTTAGCGGGGGAACAGATACGCAGTATTTT. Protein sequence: CASSLSGGTDTQYF.

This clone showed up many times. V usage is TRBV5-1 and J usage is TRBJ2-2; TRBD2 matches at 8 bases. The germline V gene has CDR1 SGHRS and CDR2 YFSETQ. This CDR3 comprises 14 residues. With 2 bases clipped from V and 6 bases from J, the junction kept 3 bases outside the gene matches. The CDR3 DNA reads TGCGCCAGCAGCTTTCACGGGGGGGCCGGGGAGCTGTTTTTT. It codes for CASSFHGGAGELFF.

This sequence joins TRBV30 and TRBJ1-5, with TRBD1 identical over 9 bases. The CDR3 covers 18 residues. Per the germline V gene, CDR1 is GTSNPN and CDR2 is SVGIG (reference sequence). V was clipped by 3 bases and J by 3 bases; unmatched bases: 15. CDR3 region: CAWSKKPGQGGNNQPQHF. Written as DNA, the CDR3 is TGTGCCTGGAGCAAAAAACCGGGACAGGGTGGGAACAATCAGCCCCAGCATTTT.

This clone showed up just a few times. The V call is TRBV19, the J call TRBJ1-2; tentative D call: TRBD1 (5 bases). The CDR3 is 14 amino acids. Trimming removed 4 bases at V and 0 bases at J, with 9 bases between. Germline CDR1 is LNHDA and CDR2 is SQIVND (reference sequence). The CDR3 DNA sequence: TGTGCCAGTAGTAGGGGACTAGCTAACTATGGCTACACCTTC. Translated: CASSRGLANYGYTF.

The CDR3 loop reads CSVGEGIATEAFF. The CDR3, as DNA: TGCAGCGTTGGGGAGGGGATTGCCACTGAAGCTTTCTTT. V gene TRBV29-1 combines with J gene TRBJ1-1, with D possibly matching TRBD1 (5 bases). The V gene's germline CDR1 is SQVTM and CDR2 ANQGSEA. This CDR3 is 13 amino acids long. The germline V and J ends were trimmed by 4 bases and 4 bases, with 13 bases remaining between them.

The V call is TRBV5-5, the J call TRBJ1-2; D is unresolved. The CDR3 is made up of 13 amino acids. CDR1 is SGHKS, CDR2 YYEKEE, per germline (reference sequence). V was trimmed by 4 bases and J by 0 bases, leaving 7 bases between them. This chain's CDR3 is CASSVTTNYGYTF. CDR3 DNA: TGTGCCAGCAGCGTGACAACTAACTATGGCTACACCTTC.

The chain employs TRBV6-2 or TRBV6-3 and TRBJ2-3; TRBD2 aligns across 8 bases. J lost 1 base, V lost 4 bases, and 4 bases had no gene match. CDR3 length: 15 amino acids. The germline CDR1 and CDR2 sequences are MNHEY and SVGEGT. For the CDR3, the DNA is TGTGCCAGCAGTTCCGGGGGGGCCGGCACAGATACGCAGTATTTT. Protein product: CASSSGGAGTDTQYF.

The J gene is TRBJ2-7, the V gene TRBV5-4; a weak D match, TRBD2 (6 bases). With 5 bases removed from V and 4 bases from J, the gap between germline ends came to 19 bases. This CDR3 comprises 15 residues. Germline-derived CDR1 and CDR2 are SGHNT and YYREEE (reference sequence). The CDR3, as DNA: TGTGCCAGCAGTTTACCTGGACGGGGGAATTACGAGCAGTACTTC. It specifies CASSLPGRGNYEQYF.

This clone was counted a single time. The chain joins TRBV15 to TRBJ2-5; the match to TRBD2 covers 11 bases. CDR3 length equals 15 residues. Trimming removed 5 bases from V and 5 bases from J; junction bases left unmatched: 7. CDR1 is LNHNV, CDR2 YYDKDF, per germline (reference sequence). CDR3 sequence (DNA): TGTGCCACCAGCCGCGAACTAGCGGGGGAGGAGACCCAGTACTTC. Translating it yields CATSRELAGEETQYF. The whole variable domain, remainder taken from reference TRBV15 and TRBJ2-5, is DAMVIQNPRYQVTQFGKPVTLSCSQTLNHNVMYWYQQKSSQAPKLLFHYYDKDFNNEADTPDNFQSRRPNTSFCFLDIRSPGLGDTAMYLCATSRELAGEETQYFGPGTRLLVL.

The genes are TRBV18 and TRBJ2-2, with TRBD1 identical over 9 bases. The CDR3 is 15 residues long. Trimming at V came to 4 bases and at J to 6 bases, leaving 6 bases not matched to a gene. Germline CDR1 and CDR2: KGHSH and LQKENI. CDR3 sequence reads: CASSLWTGAAGELFF. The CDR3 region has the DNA TGTGCCAGCTCACTATGGACAGGGGCGGCCGGGGAGCTGTTTTTT.

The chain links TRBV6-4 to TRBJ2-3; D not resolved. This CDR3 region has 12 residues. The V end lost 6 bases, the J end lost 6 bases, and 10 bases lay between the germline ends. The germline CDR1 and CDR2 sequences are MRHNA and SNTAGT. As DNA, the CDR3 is TGTGCCAGCAGCACGACTGGGGATACGCAGTATTTT. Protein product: CASSTTGDTQYF.

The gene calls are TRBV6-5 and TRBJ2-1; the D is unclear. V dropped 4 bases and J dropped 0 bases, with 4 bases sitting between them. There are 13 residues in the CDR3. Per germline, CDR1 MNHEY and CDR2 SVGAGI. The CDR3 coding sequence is TGTGCCAGCAGTTCTCTCTCCTACAATGAGCAGTTCTTC. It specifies CASSSLSYNEQFF.

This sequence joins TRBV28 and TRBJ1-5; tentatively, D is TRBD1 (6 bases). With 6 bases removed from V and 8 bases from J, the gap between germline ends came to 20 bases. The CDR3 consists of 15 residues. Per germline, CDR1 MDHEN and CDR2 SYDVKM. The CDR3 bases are TGTGCCAGCAGGGTTGGCAGGGGTGAAGCCAAGCCCCAGCATTTT. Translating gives CASRVGRGEAKPQHF.

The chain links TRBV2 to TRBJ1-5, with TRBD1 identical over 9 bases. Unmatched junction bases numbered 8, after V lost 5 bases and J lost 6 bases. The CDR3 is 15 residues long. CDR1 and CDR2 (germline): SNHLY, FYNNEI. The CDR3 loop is CASSLSTGGFQPQHF. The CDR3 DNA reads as TGTGCCAGCAGTCTTTCGACAGGGGGGTTTCAGCCCCAGCATTTT.

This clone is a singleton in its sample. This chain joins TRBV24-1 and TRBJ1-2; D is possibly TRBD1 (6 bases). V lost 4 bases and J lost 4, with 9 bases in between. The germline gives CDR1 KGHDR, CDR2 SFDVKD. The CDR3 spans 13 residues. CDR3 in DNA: TGTGCCACCAGTGACTGGACAGCCTATGGCTACACCTTC. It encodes CATSDWTAYGYTF.

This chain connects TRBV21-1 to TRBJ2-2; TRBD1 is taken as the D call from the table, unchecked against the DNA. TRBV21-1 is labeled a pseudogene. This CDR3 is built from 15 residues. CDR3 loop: CASSPQGRGHRELFF. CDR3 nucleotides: TGTGCCAGCAGCCCCCAGGGAAGGGGCCACCGGGAGCTGTTTTTT.

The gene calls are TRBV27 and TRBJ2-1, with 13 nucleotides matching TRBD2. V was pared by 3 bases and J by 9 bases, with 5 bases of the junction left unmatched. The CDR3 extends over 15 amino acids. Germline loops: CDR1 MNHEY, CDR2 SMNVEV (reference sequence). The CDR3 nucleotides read TGTGCCAGCAGTTTCACTAGCGGGGGGGGCAGTGAGCAGTTCTTC. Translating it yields CASSFTSGGGSEQFF.

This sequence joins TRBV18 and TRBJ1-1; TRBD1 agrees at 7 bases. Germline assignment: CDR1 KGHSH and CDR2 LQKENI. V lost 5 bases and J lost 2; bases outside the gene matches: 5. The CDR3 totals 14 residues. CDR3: CASSSTGRNTEAFF. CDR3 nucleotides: TGTGCCAGCTCATCGACAGGGAGAAACACTGAAGCTTTCTTT.